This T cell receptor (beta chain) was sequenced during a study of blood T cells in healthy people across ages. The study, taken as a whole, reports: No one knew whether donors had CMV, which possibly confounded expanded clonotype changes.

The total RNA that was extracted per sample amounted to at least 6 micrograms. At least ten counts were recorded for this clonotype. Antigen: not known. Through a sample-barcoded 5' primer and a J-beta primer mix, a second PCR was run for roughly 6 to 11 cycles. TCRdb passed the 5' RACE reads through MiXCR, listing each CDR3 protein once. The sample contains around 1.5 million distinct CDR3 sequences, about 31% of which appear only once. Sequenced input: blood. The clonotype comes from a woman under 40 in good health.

DNA for the CDR3: TGTGCCAGCAGTGCCTTAGGGACAGGAGAGACCCAGTACTTC. Translating gives CASSALGTGETQYF. The chain is built from TRBV25-1 and TRBJ2-5; 8 nucleotides line up with TRBD1. Losses at the gene ends were 4 bases for V and 4 bases for J; bases not matched to a gene: 5. Germline CDR1 is MGHDK and CDR2 is SYGVNS. The CDR3 runs to 14 residues.